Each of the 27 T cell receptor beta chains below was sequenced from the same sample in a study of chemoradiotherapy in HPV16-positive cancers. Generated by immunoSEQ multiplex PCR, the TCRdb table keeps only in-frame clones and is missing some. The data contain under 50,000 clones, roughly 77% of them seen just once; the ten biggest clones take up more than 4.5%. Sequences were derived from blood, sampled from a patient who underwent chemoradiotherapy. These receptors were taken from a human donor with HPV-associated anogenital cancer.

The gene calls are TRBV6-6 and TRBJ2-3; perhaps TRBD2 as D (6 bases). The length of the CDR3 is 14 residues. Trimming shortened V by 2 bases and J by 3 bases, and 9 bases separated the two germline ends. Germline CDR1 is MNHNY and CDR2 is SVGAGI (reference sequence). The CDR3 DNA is TGTGCCAGCAGTTACATCGGGGGTACAGATACGCAGTATTTT. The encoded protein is CASSYIGGTDTQYF.

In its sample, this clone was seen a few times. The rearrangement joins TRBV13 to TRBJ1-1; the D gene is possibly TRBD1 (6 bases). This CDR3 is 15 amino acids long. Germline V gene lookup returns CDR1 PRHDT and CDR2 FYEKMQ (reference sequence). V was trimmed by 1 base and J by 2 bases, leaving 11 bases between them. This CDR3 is CASSLAGTTNTEAFF. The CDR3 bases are TGTGCCAGCAGCTTAGCCGGGACAACCAACACTGAAGCTTTCTTT.

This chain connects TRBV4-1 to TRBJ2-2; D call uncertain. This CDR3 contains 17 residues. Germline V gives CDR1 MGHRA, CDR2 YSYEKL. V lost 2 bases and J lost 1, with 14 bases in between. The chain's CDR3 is CASSQLRVGRNTGELFF. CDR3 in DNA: TGCGCCAGCAGCCAATTAAGGGTGGGAAGGAACACCGGGGAGCTGTTTTTT.

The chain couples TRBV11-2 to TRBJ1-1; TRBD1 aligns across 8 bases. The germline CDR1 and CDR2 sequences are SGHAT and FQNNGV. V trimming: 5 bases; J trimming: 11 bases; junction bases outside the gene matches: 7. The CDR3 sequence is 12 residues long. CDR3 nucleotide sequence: TGTGCCAGCAGCGCGCAGGGGGCTTACGCTTTCTTT. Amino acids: CASSAQGAYAFF.

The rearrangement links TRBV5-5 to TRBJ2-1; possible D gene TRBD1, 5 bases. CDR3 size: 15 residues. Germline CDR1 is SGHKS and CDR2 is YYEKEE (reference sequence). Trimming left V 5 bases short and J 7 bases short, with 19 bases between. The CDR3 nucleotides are TGTGCCAGCAGTCGATCACACAGGAACTTGAATGAGCAGTTCTTC. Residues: CASSRSHRNLNEQFF.

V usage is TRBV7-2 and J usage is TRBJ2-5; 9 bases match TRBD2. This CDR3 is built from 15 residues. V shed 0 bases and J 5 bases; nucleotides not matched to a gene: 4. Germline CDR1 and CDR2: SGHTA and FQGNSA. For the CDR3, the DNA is TGTGCCAGCAGCTTAGCTGGACTAGCGCCGGAGACCCAGTACTTC. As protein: CASSLAGLAPETQYF. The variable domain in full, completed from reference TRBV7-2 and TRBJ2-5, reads GAGVSQSPSNKVTEKGKDVELRCDPISGHTALYWYRQSLGQGLEFLIYFQGNSAPDKSGLPSDRFSAERTGGSVSTLTIQRTQQEDSAVYLCASSLAGLAPETQYFGPGTRLLVL.

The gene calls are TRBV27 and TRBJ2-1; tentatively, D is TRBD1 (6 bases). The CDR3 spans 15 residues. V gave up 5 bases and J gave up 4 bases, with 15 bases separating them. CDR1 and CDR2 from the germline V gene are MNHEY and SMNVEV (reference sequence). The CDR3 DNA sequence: TGTGCCAGCAGTCTACCCCCCACAGGGTACAATGAGCAGTTCTTC. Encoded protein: CASSLPPTGYNEQFF.

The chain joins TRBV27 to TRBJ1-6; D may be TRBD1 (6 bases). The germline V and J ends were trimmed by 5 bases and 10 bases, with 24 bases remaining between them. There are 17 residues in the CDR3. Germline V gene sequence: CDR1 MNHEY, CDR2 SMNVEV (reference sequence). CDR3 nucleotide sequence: TGTGCCAGCAGTATCTACCCAGGGCAGGGGATGGTCTCACCCCTCCACTTT. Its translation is CASSIYPGQGMVSPLHF.

CDR3 coding DNA: TGTGCCAGCAGTCCAGGGCAAGAGACCCAGTACTTC. As protein: CASSPGQETQYF. The chain has TRBV6-1 and TRBJ2-5; D possibly corresponds to TRBD1 (5 bases). This CDR3 has 12 amino acids. The V and J ends lost 5 bases and 2 bases respectively, with 6 bases between them. CDR1 MNHNS and CDR2 SASEGT come from the germline V gene.

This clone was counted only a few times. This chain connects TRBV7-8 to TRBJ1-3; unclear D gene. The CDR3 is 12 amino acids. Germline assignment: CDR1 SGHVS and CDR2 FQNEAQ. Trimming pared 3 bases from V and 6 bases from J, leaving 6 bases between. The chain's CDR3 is CASSFPSNTIYF. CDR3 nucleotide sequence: TGTGCCAGCAGCTTCCCCTCAAACACCATATATTTT.

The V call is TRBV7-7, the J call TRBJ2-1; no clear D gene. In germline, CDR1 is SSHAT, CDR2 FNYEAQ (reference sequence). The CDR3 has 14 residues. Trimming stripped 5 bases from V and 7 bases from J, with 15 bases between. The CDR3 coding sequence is TGTGCCAGCAGCGAAGGGCAGGCCCCTAATGAGCAGTTCTTC. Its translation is CASSEGQAPNEQFF.

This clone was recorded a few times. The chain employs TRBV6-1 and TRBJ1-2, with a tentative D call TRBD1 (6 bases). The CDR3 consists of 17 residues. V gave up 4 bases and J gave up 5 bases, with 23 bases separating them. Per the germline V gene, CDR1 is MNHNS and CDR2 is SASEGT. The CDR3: CASSVLPGALSLYGYTF. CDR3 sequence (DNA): TGTGCCAGCAGTGTTCTTCCAGGGGCCCTTTCCCTATATGGCTACACCTTC.

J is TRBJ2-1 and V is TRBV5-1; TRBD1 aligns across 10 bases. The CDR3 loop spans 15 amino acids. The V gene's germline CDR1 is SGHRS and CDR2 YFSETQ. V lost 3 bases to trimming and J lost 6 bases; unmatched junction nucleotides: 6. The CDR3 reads CASSSRQGAGNEQFF. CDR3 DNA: TGCGCCAGCAGCTCCCGACAGGGGGCTGGCAATGAGCAGTTCTTC.

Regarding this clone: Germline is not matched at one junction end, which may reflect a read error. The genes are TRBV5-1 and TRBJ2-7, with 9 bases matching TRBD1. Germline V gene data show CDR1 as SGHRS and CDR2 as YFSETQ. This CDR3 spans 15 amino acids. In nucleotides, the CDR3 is TGCGCCAGCACCTTGACAGGGGGGAACTCCTACGAGCAGTACTTC. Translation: CASTLTGGNSYEQYF.

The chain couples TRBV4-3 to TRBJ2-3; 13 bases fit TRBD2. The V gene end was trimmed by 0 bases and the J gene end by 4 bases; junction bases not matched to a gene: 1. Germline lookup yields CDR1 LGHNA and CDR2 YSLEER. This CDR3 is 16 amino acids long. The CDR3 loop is CASSQELAGGPDTQYF. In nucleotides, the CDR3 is TGCGCCAGCAGCCAAGAACTAGCGGGGGGGCCAGATACGCAGTATTTT.

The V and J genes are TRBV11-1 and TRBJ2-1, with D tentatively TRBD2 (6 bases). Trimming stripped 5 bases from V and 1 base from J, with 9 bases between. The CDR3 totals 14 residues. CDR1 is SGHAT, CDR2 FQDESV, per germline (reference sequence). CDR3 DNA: TGTGCCAGCAGCCCACGGGAGTCCTACAATGAGCAGTTCTTC. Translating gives CASSPRESYNEQFF.

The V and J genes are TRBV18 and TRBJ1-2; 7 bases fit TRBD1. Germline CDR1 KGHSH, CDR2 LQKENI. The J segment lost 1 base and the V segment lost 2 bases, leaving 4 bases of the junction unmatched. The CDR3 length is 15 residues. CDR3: CASSPLRGHNYGYTF. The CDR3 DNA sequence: TGTGCCAGCTCACCATTGAGGGGGCATAACTATGGCTACACCTTC.

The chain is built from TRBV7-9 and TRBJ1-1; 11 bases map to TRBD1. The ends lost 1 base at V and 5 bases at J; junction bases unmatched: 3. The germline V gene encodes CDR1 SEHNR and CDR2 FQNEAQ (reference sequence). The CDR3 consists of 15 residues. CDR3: CASSLGTGGRTEAFF. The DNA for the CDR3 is TGTGCCAGCAGCTTAGGGACAGGGGGCAGAACTGAAGCTTTCTTT.

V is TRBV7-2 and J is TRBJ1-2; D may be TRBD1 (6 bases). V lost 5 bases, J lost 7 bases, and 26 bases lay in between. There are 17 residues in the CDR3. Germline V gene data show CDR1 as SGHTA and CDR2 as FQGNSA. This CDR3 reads CASSIRGWGPTAAGYTF. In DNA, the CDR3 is TGTGCCAGCAGCATTAGGGGGTGGGGCCCAACAGCCGCTGGCTACACCTTC.

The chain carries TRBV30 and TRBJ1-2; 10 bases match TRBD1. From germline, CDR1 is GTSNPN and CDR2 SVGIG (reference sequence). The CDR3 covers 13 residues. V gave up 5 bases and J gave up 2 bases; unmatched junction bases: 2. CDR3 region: CAWAGQGNYGYTF. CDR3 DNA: TGTGCCTGGGCGGGACAGGGGAACTATGGCTACACCTTC.

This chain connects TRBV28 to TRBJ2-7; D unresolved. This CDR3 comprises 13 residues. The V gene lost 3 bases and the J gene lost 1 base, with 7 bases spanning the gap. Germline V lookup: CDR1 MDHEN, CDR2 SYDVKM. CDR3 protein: CASSLAGSYEQYF. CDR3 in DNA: TGTGCCAGCAGTTTGGCCGGATCCTACGAGCAGTACTTC. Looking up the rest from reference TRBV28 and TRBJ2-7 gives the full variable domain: DVKVTQSSRYLVKRTGEKVFLECVQDMDHENMFWYRQDPGLGLRLIYFSYDVKMKEKGDIPEGYSVSREKKERFSLILESASTNQTSMYLCASSLAGSYEQYFGPGTRLTVT.

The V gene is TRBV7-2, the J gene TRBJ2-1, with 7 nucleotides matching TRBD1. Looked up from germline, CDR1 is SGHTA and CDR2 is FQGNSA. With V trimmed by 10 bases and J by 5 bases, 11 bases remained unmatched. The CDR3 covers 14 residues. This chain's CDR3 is CATRQGSIDNEQFF. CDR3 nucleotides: TGTGCCACTAGACAGGGATCCATCGACAATGAGCAGTTCTTC.

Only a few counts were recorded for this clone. The CDR3 region has the DNA TGTGCCAGTAGGCCCCGGACACCCAGTTATAGCAATCAGCCCCAGCATTTT. It is translated as CASRPRTPSYSNQPQHF. This rearrangement joins TRBV19 to TRBJ1-5, with D maybe TRBD1 (5 bases). Trimming stripped 6 bases from V and 0 bases from J, with 18 bases between. CDR3 length equals 17 residues. Looked up from germline, CDR1 is LNHDA and CDR2 is SQIVND (reference sequence). The entire variable domain, with the rest obtained from reference TRBV19 and TRBJ1-5, is as follows: DGGITQSPKYLFRKEGQNVTLSCEQNLNHDAMYWYRQDPGQGLRLIYYSQIVNDFQKGDIAEGYSVSREKKESFPLTVTSAQKNPTAFYLCASRPRTPSYSNQPQHFGDGTRLSIL.

The CDR3 loop reads CSAFGTSGGDKNIQYF. CDR3 nucleotide sequence: TGCAGCGCCTTTGGGACTAGCGGGGGGGACAAAAACATTCAGTACTTC. This chain links TRBV29-1 with TRBJ2-4; 16 bases match TRBD2. CDR1 and CDR2 (germline): SQVTM, ANQGSEA. The CDR3 has 16 residues. V lost 7 bases to trimming and J lost 3 bases; unmatched junction nucleotides: 6.

The CDR3 loop reads CASSTSPGWDTEAFF. For the CDR3, the DNA is TGTGCCAGCAGCACTTCCCCAGGGTGGGACACTGAAGCTTTCTTT. The chain has TRBV7-2 and TRBJ1-1; tentative D call: TRBD1 (5 bases). This CDR3 contains 15 residues. Germline CDR1 is SGHTA and CDR2 is FQGNSA. V shed 5 bases and J shed 3 bases, with 16 bases lying between them.

This chain's CDR3 is CASSLERTNYGYTF. CDR3 coding DNA: TGTGCCAGCTCGCTGGAACGAACTAACTATGGCTACACCTTC. J is TRBJ1-2 and V is TRBV18, with D hard to call. The CDR3 totals 14 residues. The germline CDR1 and CDR2 sequences are KGHSH and LQKENI. V gave up 6 bases and J gave up 0 bases, with 11 bases separating them.

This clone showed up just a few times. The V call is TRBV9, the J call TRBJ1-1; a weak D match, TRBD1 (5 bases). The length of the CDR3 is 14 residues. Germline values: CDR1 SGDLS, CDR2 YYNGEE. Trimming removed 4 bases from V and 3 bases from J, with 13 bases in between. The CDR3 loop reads CASSSAPGDTEAFF. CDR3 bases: TGTGCCAGCAGCTCAGCCCCGGGGGACACTGAAGCTTTCTTT.